This record concerns one T cell receptor (beta chain) sequence. This entry is derived from a study of regulatory T cells in long-lasting Graves disease. The V gene lost 8 bases and the J gene lost 1 base, with 11 bases spanning the gap. The CDR3 sequence is 13 residues long. Per the germline V gene, CDR1 is SEHNR and CDR2 is FQNEAQ (reference sequence). Time point meaning: newly diagnosed GD, antithyroid drugs for less than 3 months. RNA isolated from PBMCs was used to make the TCR library. For TCR beta, libraries came from iRepertoire HTBI primers and Arm-PCR of CDR3 regions. TCRdb used MiXCR to reprocess the multiplex PCR reads, holding one entry per CDR3 protein. The table records a few hundred thousand distinct CDR3 sequences, around 17% of them present only once.

This receptor was taken from a female donor with Graves disease. This specimen was peripheral blood mononuclear cells (PBMCs), taken at new diagnosis, from a patient treated with antithyroid drugs. This sequence joins TRBV7-9 and TRBJ2-5, with D perhaps assigned TRBD1 or TRBD2 (5 bases each). CDR3 nucleotide sequence: TGTGCCAGCCTCCGGGGCTCCCAAGAGACCCAGTACTTC. Protein product: CASLRGSQETQYF.